The 16 T cell receptor beta chains presented below share a single source sample, sequenced in a study of blood T cell repertoires in COVID-19. Some clones are missing from TCRdb's copy, which holds only in-frame ones; the method was immunoSEQ multiplex PCR. Among under 130,000 clones listed, roughly 87% were seen once. Sequencing was carried out using peripheral blood. All receptors derive from a man over 45 in a cohort sampled during active COVID-19.

The CDR3 coding sequence is TGTGCCACCAGCCTTGGCGACATCTTTAGCAATCAGCCCCAGCATTTT. Amino acids: CATSLGDIFSNQPQHF. The chain carries TRBV15 and TRBJ1-5, with D unclear. V lost 5 bases, J lost 0 bases, and 14 bases lay in between. Germline V CDR1 and CDR2: LNHNV, YYDKDF (reference sequence). The CDR3 contains 16 residues.

The chain couples TRBV7-8 to TRBJ2-7; 9 positions agree with TRBD1. The CDR3 totals 15 residues. V shed 7 bases and J 2 bases; nucleotides not matched to a gene: 9. Germline assignment: CDR1 SGHVS and CDR2 FQNEAQ. The CDR3 loop is CASTTGGTGPYEQYF. CDR3 DNA sequence: TGTGCCAGCACCACCGGGGGGACAGGGCCCTACGAGCAGTACTTC.

The chain has TRBV5-6 and TRBJ1-3, with 7 bases aligning to TRBD1. The germline V gene encodes CDR1 SGHDT and CDR2 YYEEEE. The trim removed 4 bases at V and 4 bases at J, leaving 11 bases unmatched. This CDR3 spans 16 amino acids. The CDR3 spells CASSLLDRAMGNTIYF. The CDR3 nucleotides are TGTGCCAGCAGCCTGCTCGACAGGGCCATGGGAAACACCATATATTTT.

The chain joins TRBV18 to TRBJ1-1; D not resolved. V lost 3 bases and J lost 4, with 6 bases in between. There are 12 residues in the CDR3. Germline CDR1 is KGHSH and CDR2 is LQKENI. The CDR3 bases are TGTGCCAGCTCACCGGGCCTCACTGAAGCTTTCTTT. This codes for CASSPGLTEAFF.

This chain joins TRBV5-4 and TRBJ2-5; TRBD2 aligns across 15 bases. This CDR3 has 17 amino acids. The V segment lost 2 bases and the J segment 5 bases; nucleotides outside the gene matches: 7. Germline CDR1 is SGHNT and CDR2 is YYREEE (reference sequence). CDR3 in amino acids: CASSLRTSGGAGETQYF. CDR3 bases: TGTGCCAGCAGCTTACGGACTAGCGGGGGGGCCGGGGAGACCCAGTACTTC.

The rearrangement joins TRBV5-8 to TRBJ1-5; D is uncertain. Germline V CDR1 and CDR2: SGHTS, YDEGEE. The CDR3 has 14 residues. The ends were cut back, 0 bases at V and 1 base at J, with 5 bases in the middle. The CDR3 DNA reads as TGTGCCAGCAGCTTGGGGCCGAGCAATCAGCCCCAGCATTTT. Its translation is CASSLGPSNQPQHF.

The genes are TRBV7-2 and TRBJ2-3; the match to TRBD2 covers 10 bases. The CDR3 is 13 residues long. Trimming cost V 5 bases and J 14 bases; bases outside gene matches: 10. Germline V gene sequence: CDR1 SGHTA, CDR2 FQGNSA. In DNA form, the CDR3 reads TGTGCCAGCAGCCGAACCTTAGCGGGGGGAAGGTATTTT. Encoded protein: CASSRTLAGGRYF.

In the case of this clone: A junction boundary mismatches the germline segment, possibly from a read error. The gene calls are TRBV7-7 and TRBJ2-5; maybe TRBD2 (5 bases). CDR3 length: 14 residues. Per the germline V gene, CDR1 is SSHAT and CDR2 is FNYEAQ (reference sequence). CDR3: CASSLRSGQETQYF. DNA for the CDR3: TGTGCTAGCAGCTTACGGAGCGGTCAAGAGACCCAGTACTTC.

The chain links TRBV19 to TRBJ2-1; 9 bases align to TRBD2. The length of the CDR3 is 14 residues. Trimming cost V 3 bases and J 9 bases; bases outside gene matches: 6. Germline V gene sequence: CDR1 LNHDA, CDR2 SQIVND (reference sequence). The CDR3 region is CASSMAGGSPEQFF. The CDR3, as DNA: TGTGCCAGTAGTATGGCGGGGGGGTCTCCTGAGCAGTTCTTC.

The genes are TRBV6-5 and TRBJ1-5; D gene ambiguous. Germline CDR1 MNHEY, CDR2 SVGAGI. V lost 6 bases and J lost 4, with 16 bases in between. The CDR3 has 15 amino acids. CDR3 sequence: CASRARDLENQPQHF. The CDR3 nucleotides read TGTGCCAGCAGAGCCCGGGATTTAGAAAATCAGCCCCAGCATTTT.

This chain uses TRBV2 with TRBJ2-5, with D possibly matching TRBD2 (5 bases). CDR1 is SNHLY and CDR2 is FYNNEI in the germline V gene. Between the trimmed V and J ends, which lost 4 bases and 2 bases, there was a span of 8 bases. This CDR3 contains 13 residues. The chain's CDR3 is CASSGGRQETQYF. The DNA for the CDR3 is TGTGCCAGCAGTGGAGGGAGACAAGAGACCCAGTACTTC.

The V call is TRBV19, the J call TRBJ1-1; D gene unclear. Germline V gene data show CDR1 as LNHDA and CDR2 as SQIVND (reference sequence). Trimming cost V 7 bases and J 2 bases, with 17 bases left between them. The CDR3 extends over 15 amino acids. CDR3 protein: CASTPIRRGNTEAFF. CDR3 coding DNA: TGTGCCAGTACTCCCATTCGTCGGGGAAACACTGAAGCTTTCTTT.

This chain connects TRBV11-1 to TRBJ1-1; 7 bases are a match to TRBD1. Trimming removed 1 base from V and 7 bases from J; junction bases left unmatched: 12. This CDR3 is 16 amino acids long. In germline, CDR1 is SGHAT, CDR2 FQDESV (reference sequence). The chain's CDR3 is CASSLGFVGQAGEAFF. The CDR3 nucleotides are TGTGCCAGCAGCTTAGGTTTCGTAGGACAGGCCGGTGAAGCTTTCTTT.

The chain joins TRBV6-5 to TRBJ2-3, with a weak D call TRBD1 (5 bases). Germline lookup yields CDR1 MNHEY and CDR2 SVGAGI. Deletions cut 6 bases from V and 3 bases from J, with 10 bases between. The CDR3 consists of 13 residues. DNA of the CDR3: TGTGCCAGCAGGAAGCAGGGTACAGATACGCAGTATTTT. Translation gives CASRKQGTDTQYF.

This chain links TRBV18 with TRBJ1-1; tentative D call: TRBD1 (6 bases). The CDR3 totals 13 residues. V was cut by 4 bases and J by 10 bases, with 16 bases left in between. CDR1 KGHSH and CDR2 LQKENI come from the germline V gene. The CDR3 protein is CASSQTLTGTAFF. CDR3 nucleotides: TGTGCCAGCTCACAAACACTCACAGGGACAGCTTTCTTT.

The rearrangement links TRBV9 to TRBJ2-1; 7 bases are shared with TRBD2. The CDR3 is made up of 15 amino acids. The J segment lost 3 bases and the V segment lost 0 bases, leaving 3 bases of the junction unmatched. Looked up from germline, CDR1 is SGDLS and CDR2 is YYNGEE. The CDR3 here is CASSVVSGDYNEQFF. The CDR3 coding sequence is TGTGCCAGCAGCGTAGTAAGCGGGGACTACAATGAGCAGTTCTTC. Full variable domain (rest looked up from reference TRBV9 and TRBJ2-1): DSGVTQTPKHLITATGQRVTLRCSPRSGDLSVYWYQQSLDQGLQFLIQYYNGEERAKGNILERFSAQQFPDLHSELNLSSLELGDSALYFCASSVVSGDYNEQFFGPGTRLTVL.